This TCR beta chain is drawn from a study of T cell responses to AZD1222 COVID-19 vaccine. Study conclusions and caveats: Clonal diversity may have been underestimated in mostly white British donors.

The method was immunoSEQ multiplex PCR; TCRdb's version includes in-frame clones alone and lacks a portion of them. The sample gives 90,000 to 100,000 clones, approximately 88% of which show up once; 3.5% to 4.5% is in the top ten. Between the trimmed V and J ends, which lost 4 bases and 2 bases, there was a span of 9 bases. Germline V gene sequence: CDR1 SGDLS, CDR2 YYNGEE. This CDR3 comprises 13 residues. This clone came up once. The antigen remains unidentified. The TCR was taken from an adult in good health. V and J are TRBV9 and TRBJ1-2; D is perhaps TRBD1 (6 bases). The sample in question was peripheral blood, obtained on day 0 of AZD1222 vaccination. CDR3 nucleotides: TGTGCCAGCAGCCGGACAGAAAACTATGGCTACACCTTC. As protein: CASSRTENYGYTF. Drawing the rest from reference TRBV9 and TRBJ1-2, the complete variable domain is DSGVTQTPKHLITATGQRVTLRCSPRSGDLSVYWYQQSLDQGLQFLIQYYNGEERAKGNILERFSAQQFPDLHSELNLSSLELGDSALYFCASSRTENYGYTFGSGTRLTVV.